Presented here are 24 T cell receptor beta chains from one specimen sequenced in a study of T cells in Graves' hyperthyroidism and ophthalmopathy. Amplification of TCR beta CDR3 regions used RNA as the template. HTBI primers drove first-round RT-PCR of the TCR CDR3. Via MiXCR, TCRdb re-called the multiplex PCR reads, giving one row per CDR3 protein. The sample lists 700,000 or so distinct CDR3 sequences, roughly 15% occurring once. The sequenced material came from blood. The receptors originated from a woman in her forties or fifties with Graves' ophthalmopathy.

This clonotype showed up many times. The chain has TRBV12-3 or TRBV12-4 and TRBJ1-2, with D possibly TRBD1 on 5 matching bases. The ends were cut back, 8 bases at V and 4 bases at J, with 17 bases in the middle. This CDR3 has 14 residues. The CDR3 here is CASHGRAGGYGYTF. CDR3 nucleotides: TGTGCCAGCCACGGGAGGGCGGGGGGCTATGGCTACACCTTC.

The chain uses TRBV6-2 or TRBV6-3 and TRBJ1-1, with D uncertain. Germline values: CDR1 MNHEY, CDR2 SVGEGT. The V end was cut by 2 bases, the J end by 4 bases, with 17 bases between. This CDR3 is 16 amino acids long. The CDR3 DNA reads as TGTGCCAGCAGTTACCCCTTTACGACGGAGGGCACTGAAGCTTTCTTT. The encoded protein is CASSYPFTTEGTEAFF.

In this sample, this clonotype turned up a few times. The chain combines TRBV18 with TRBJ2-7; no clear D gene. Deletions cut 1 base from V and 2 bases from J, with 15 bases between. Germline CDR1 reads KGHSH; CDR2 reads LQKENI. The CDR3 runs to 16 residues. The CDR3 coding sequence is TGTGCCAGCTCACCACGGGTACGGGTGGGCGCCTACGAGCAGTACTTC. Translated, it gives CASSPRVRVGAYEQYF.

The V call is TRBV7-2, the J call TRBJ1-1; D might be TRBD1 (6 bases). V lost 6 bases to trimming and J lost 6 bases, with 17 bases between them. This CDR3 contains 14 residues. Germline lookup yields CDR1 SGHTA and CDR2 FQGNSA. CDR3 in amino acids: CASSSGGVGAEAFF. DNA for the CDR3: TGTGCCAGCAGTTCGGGGGGCGTGGGCGCTGAAGCTTTCTTT.

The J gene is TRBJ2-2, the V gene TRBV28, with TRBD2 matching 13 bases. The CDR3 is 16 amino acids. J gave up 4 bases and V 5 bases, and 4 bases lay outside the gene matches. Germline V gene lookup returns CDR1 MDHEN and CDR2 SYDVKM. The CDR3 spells CASSGLAGDITGELFF. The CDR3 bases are TGTGCCAGCAGTGGACTAGCGGGAGATATCACCGGGGAGCTGTTTTTT.

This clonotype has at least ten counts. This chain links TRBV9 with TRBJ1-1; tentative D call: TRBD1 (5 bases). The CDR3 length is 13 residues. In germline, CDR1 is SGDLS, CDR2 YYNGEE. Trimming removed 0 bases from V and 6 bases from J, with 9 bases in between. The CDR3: CASSVEWGSEAFF. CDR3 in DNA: TGTGCCAGCAGCGTAGAATGGGGCTCTGAAGCTTTCTTT.

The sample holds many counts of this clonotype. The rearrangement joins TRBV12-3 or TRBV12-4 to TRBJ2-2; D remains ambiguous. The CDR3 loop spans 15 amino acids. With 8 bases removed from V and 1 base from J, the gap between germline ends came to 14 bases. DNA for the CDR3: TGTGCCAGCCCTCGGACGCCTCGGAACACCGGGGAGCTGTTTTTT. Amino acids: CASPRTPRNTGELFF.

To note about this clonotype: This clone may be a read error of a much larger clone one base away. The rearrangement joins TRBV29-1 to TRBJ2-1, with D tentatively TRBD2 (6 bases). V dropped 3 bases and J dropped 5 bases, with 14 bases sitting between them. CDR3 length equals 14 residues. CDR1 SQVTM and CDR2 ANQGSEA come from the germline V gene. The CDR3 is CSVDKASAHNEQFF. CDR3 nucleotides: TGCAGCGTTGATAAGGCTAGCGCCCACAATGAGCAGTTCTTC.

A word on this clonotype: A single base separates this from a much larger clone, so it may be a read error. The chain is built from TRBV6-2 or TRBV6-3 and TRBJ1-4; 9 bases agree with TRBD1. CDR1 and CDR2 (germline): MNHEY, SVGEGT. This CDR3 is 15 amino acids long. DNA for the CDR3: TGTACCAGCAGACCTGATAACAGGGGGCGAGAAAAACTGTTTTTT. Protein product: CTSRPDNRGREKLFF.

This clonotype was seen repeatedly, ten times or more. CDR3 residues: CASRGTRNQPQHF. The CDR3 DNA reads as TGTGCCAGCAGGGGGACACGCAATCAGCCCCAGCATTTT. This chain connects TRBV28 to TRBJ1-5; possibly TRBD1 for D (6 bases). Trimming shortened V by 6 bases and J by 2 bases, and 8 bases separated the two germline ends. The CDR3 has 13 amino acids. CDR1 is MDHEN, CDR2 SYDVKM, per germline.

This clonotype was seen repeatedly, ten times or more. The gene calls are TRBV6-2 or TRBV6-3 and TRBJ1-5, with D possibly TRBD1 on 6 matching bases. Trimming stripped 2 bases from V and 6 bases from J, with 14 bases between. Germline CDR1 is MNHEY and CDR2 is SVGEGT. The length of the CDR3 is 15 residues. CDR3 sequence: CASSYRGARSQPQHF. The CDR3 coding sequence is TGTGCCAGCAGTTACCGGGGGGCGCGGAGTCAGCCCCAGCATTTT.

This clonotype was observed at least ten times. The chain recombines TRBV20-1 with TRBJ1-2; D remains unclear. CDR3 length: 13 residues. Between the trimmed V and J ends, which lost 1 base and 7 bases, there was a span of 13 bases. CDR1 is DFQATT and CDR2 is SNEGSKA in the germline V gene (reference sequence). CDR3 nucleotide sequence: TGCAGTGCTAGAGGATCCTTAAGGGTTGGCTACACCTTC. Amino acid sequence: CSARGSLRVGYTF.

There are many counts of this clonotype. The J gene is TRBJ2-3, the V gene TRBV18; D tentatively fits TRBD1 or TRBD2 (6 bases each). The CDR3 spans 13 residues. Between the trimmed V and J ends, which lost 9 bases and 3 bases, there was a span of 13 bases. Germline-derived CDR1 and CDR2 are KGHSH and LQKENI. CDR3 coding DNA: TGTGCCAGTTTACAGGGAGGTACAGATACGCAGTATTTT. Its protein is CASLQGGTDTQYF.

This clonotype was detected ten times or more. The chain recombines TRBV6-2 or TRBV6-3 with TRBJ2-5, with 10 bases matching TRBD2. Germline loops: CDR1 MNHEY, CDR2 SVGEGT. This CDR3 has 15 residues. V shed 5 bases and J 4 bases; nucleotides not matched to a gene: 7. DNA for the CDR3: TGTGCCAGCAGTCGAAGCGGGAGGGCCGGAGAGACCCAGTACTTC. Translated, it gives CASSRSGRAGETQYF.

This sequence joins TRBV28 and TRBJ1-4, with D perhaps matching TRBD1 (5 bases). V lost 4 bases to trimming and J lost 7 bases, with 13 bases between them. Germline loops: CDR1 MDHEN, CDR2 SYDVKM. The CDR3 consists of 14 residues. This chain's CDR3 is CASSSTIRGEKLFF. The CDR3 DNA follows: TGTGCCAGCAGTTCGACCATTAGGGGTGAAAAACTGTTTTTT.

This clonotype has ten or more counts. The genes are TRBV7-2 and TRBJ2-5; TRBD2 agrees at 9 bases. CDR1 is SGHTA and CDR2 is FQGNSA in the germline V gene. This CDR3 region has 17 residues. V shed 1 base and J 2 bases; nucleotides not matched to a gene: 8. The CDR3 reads CASSLEGLAGAQETQYF. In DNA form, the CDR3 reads TGTGCCAGCAGCTTAGAGGGGTTAGCGGGAGCGCAAGAGACCCAGTACTTC.

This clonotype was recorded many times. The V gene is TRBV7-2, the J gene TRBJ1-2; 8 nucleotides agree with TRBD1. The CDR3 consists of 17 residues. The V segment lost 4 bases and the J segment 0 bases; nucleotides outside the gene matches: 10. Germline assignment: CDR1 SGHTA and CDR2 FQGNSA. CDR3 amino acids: CASSSKSGQDANYGYTF. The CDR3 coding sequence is TGTGCCAGCAGCTCGAAGTCGGGACAGGATGCTAACTATGGCTACACCTTC.

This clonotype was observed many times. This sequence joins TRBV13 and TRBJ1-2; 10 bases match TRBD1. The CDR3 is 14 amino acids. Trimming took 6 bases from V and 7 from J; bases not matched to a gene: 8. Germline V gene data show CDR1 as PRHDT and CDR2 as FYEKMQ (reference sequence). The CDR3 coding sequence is TGTGCCAGCAGACAGACGACAGGGGGCCTTGGCTACACCTTC. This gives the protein CASRQTTGGLGYTF.

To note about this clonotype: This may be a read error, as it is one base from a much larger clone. The CDR3 DNA is TGTGCCAGCAGTTTGTTATACAGGTGTGGGGAGCAGTACTTC. This sequence encodes CASSLLYRCGEQYF. The rearrangement links TRBV28 to TRBJ2-7; maybe TRBD1 (5 bases). V was trimmed by 3 bases and J by 7 bases, leaving 16 bases between them. The CDR3 contains 14 residues. Germline V gene lookup returns CDR1 MDHEN and CDR2 SYDVKM.

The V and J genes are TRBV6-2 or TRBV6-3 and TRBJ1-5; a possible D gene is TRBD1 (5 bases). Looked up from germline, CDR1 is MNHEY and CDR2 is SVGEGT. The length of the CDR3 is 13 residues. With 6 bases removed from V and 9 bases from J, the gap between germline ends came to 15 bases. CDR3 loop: CASRSDGGGPQHF. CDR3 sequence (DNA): TGTGCCAGCAGATCGGACGGCGGGGGGCCCCAGCATTTT.

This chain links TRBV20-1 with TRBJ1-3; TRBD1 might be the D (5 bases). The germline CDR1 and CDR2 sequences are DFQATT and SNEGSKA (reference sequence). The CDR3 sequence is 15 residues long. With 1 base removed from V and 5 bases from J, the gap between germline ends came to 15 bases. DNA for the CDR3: TGCAGTGCTAGAGGGTCACAGGACGAACGAAACACCATATATTTT. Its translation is CSARGSQDERNTIYF.

The CDR3 region is CASSGHYNEQFF. The CDR3 region has the DNA TGTGCCAGCAGCGGCCATTACAATGAGCAGTTCTTC. The chain is built from TRBV6-2 or TRBV6-3 and TRBJ2-1; D not certain. This CDR3 has 12 residues. V was clipped by 6 bases and J by 4 bases, with 7 bases between them. The V gene's germline CDR1 is MNHEY and CDR2 SVGEGT.

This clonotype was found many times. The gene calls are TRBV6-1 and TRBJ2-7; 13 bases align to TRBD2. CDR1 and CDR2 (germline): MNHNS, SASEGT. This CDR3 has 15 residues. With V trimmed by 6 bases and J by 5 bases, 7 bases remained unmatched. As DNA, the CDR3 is TGTGCCAGCAGGAGGACTAGCGGGAGTTTCCACGAGCAGTACTTC. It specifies CASRRTSGSFHEQYF.

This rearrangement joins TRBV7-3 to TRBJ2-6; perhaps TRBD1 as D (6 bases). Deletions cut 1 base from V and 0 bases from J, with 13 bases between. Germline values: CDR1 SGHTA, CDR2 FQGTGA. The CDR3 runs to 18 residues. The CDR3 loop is CASSLRQVSPSGANVLTF. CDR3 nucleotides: TGTGCCAGCAGCTTAAGACAGGTGTCTCCCTCTGGGGCCAACGTCCTGACTTTC.